The TCR beta chain under discussion was sequenced for a study of graft-versus-host responses after intestinal transplantation. Trimming removed 4 bases at V and 2 bases at J, with 18 bases between. Germline loops: CDR1 SGHRS, CDR2 YFSETQ. This CDR3 has 16 amino acids. Both intraepithelial and lamina propria lymphocytes were released by processing graft tissue. Only in-frame clones appear in the TCRdb table, and some are missing; sequencing was by immunoSEQ multiplex PCR. The sample lists some 17,000 clones; approximately 82% were seen once. The chain combines TRBV5-1 with TRBJ1-1, with D perhaps TRBD1 (5 bases). The sample here was ileum tissue, taken 17 days after transplant. The sequence came from a human patient who received an intestinal transplant, so some T cells may come from the graft donor. This CDR3 reads CASSTRERGVNTEAFF. The CDR3 bases are TGCGCCAGCAGCACACGAGAGAGGGGAGTAAACACTGAAGCTTTCTTT. The full variable domain, in which reference TRBV5-1 and TRBJ1-1 provide the parts outside the CDR3, is KAGVTQTPRYLIKTRGQQVTLSCSPISGHRSVSWYQQTPGQGLQFLFEYFSETQRNKGNFPGRFSGRQFSNSRSEMNVSTLELGDSALYLCASSTRERGVNTEAFFGQGTRLTVV.